This T cell receptor beta chain was obtained from a study of blood T cell repertoires in COVID-19. About the research overall: Samples came from the United States, Italy and Spain, spanning acute and convalescent COVID-19.

Original data processing: Amplifying reference gene primers gave estimates of nucleated cell counts. TCRdb's copy holds only in-frame clones and misses some; the assay was immunoSEQ multiplex PCR. The V and J calls and clone size come from that table; D and trimming were worked out from the DNA. Here the sample spans some 64,000 clones, 70% to 85% being singletons. The receptor was isolated from a man aged 55 to 69 with acute or convalescent COVID-19. The sequenced sample consisted of peripheral blood.

The DNA for the CDR3 is TGCGCCAGCAGCCAAGATTTTGCGGGAGTCTCCACAGATACGCAGTATTTT. It translates to CASSQDFAGVSTDTQYF. The chain employs TRBV4-1 and TRBJ2-3; 7 nucleotides align to TRBD2. Trimming removed 0 bases from V and 2 bases from J; junction bases left unmatched: 8. This CDR3 is built from 17 residues. CDR1 MGHRA and CDR2 YSYEKL come from the germline V gene.